The 6 T cell receptor beta chains listed next were all sequenced from one sample in a study of beta chain features in type 1 diabetes. Regarding the study as a whole: There was a moderate but significant shortening of TCRB CDR3s in all four CD4+ subsets of Type 1 diabetes patients.

The antigens of these receptors remain unknown. Expressed TCRB transcripts were sequenced after all isolated RNA was converted to cDNA. Generated by immunoSEQ multiplex PCR, the TCRdb table keeps only in-frame clones and is missing some. The sample holds some 15,000 clones; around two thirds are singletons and the top ten take roughly 2.5%. Sequencing input: Tregs from blood. These receptors were obtained from a man aged 25-45 years with type 1 diabetes.

This chain's CDR3 is CASSPTSGIYNEQFF. The CDR3 DNA follows: TGTGCCAGTAGTCCGACTAGCGGGATTTACAATGAGCAGTTCTTC. This rearrangement joins TRBV19 to TRBJ2-1; TRBD2 agrees at 11 bases. V shed 5 bases, J shed 4 bases, and the junction held 4 bases outside the gene matches. This CDR3 is 15 amino acids long. Germline CDR1 reads LNHDA; CDR2 reads SQIVND (reference sequence).

This clone is deemed large. The chain links TRBV7-9 to TRBJ2-2, with 11 bases aligning to TRBD2. CDR3 length: 17 amino acids. Trimming at V came to 7 bases and at J to 7 bases, leaving 14 bases not matched to a gene. CDR1 is SEHNR and CDR2 is FQNEAQ in the germline V gene (reference sequence). The chain's CDR3 is CASTTPRLAGPGGELFF. As DNA, the CDR3 is TGTGCCAGCACCACGCCTAGACTAGCGGGACCGGGCGGGGAGCTGTTTTTT.

The V gene is TRBV10-3, the J gene TRBJ1-2; 7 positions match TRBD1. The CDR3 covers 13 residues. V gave up 5 bases and J gave up 6 bases; unmatched junction bases: 6. Germline-derived CDR1 and CDR2 are ENHRY and SYGVKD. The CDR3 protein is CAISFDRENGYTF. The CDR3 DNA sequence: TGTGCCATCAGTTTTGACAGGGAAAATGGCTACACCTTC.

The chain has TRBV5-1 and TRBJ2-7; D gene uncertain. Germline-derived CDR1 and CDR2 are SGHRS and YFSETQ. The CDR3 is 13 residues long. Trimming shortened V by 5 bases and J by 2 bases, and 11 bases separated the two germline ends. CDR3 amino acids: CASSSLATYEQYF. The DNA of the CDR3 is TGCGCCAGCAGTTCCCTGGCCACCTACGAGCAGTACTTC.

The genes are TRBV6-6 and TRBJ1-5, with 11 nucleotides matching TRBD1. Per the germline V gene, CDR1 is MNHNY and CDR2 is SVGAGI (reference sequence). Trimming at V came to 2 bases and at J to 6 bases, leaving 3 bases not matched to a gene. The CDR3 loop spans 15 amino acids. As DNA, the CDR3 is TGTGCCAGCAGTTACGGGACAGGGGGAGGTCAGCCCCAGCATTTT. Residues: CASSYGTGGGQPQHF.

The chain couples TRBV5-1 to TRBJ2-1; perhaps TRBD2 as D (5 bases). The ends were cut back, 0 bases at V and 8 bases at J, with 12 bases in the middle. Germline V gives CDR1 SGHRS, CDR2 YFSETQ. CDR3 length: 14 residues. CDR3 DNA: TGCGCCAGCAGCTTGGAACTAGGTAGCTATGAGCAGTTCTTC. Protein sequence: CASSLELGSYEQFF.